Described below is a single TCR beta chain sequence and its context. Its antigen is still unknown. The CDR3 runs to 14 residues. Trimming stripped 5 bases from V and 5 bases from J, with 15 bases between. Germline CDR1 SGHAT, CDR2 FQNNGV. These data are taken from a study of OX40 agonist ivuxolimab in advanced cancers. Study-level points and caveats: What antigens the expanded peripheral T cells recognized was never established.

Assay: immunoSEQ multiplex PCR; the TCRdb copy retains only in-frame clones and omits some. The data hold 90,000 to 95,000 clones, with approximately 81% observed a single time. The sample consisted of CD4+ or CD8+ T cells sorted from blood, taken in a trial of the OX40 agonist ivuxolimab. The origin of this receptor is an adult with an advanced solid tumor such as melanoma, head and neck, liver or kidney cancer. The chain carries TRBV11-2 and TRBJ1-1, with D possibly being TRBD1 (6 bases). The CDR3 sequence is CASSALPGVTEAFF. The CDR3 nucleotides are TGTGCCAGCAGCGCTCTACCAGGGGTGACTGAAGCTTTCTTT. Full variable domain (missing parts from reference TRBV11-2 and TRBJ1-1): EAGVAQSPRYKIIEKRQSVAFWCNPISGHATLYWYQQILGQGPKLLIQFQNNGVVDDSQLPKDRFSAERLKGVDSTLKIQPAKLEDSAVYLCASSALPGVTEAFFGQGTRLTVV.